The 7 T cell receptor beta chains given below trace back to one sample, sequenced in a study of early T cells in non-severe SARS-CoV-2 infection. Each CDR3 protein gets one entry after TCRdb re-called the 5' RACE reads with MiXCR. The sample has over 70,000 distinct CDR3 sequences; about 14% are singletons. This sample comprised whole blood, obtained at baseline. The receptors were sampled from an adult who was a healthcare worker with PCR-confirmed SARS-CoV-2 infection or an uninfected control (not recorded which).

CDR3 in amino acids: CASSPRQGFTEAFF. CDR3 DNA sequence: TGCGCCAGCAGCCCCCGACAGGGGTTCACTGAAGCTTTCTTT. V usage is TRBV5-1 and J usage is TRBJ1-1; TRBD1 matches at 8 bases. This CDR3 has 14 amino acids. Trimming cost V 4 bases and J 4 bases; bases outside gene matches: 6. Germline V gene data show CDR1 as SGHRS and CDR2 as YFSETQ.

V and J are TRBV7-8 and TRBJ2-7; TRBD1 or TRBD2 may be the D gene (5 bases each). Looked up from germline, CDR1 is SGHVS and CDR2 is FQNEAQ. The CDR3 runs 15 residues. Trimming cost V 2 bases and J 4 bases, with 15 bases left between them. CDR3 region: CASSLRAGTLYEQYF. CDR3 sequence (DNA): TGTGCCAGCAGCTTAAGGGCAGGGACCCTTTACGAGCAGTACTTC.

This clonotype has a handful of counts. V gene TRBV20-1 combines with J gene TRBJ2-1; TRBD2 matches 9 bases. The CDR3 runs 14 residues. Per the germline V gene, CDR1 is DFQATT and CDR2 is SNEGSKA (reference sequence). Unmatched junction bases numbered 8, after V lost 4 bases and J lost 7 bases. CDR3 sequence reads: CSATRAGLANEQFF. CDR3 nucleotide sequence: TGCAGTGCTACCCGGGCGGGACTAGCTAATGAGCAGTTCTTC.

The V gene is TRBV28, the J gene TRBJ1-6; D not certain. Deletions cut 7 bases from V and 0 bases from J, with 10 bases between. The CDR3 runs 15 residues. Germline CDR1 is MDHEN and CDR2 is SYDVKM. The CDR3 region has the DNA TGTGCCAGCATTTCGGCCCTCTCCTATAATTCACCCCTCCACTTT. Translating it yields CASISALSYNSPLHF.

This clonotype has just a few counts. CDR3 residues: CASSFSQAKNTEAFF. CDR3 nucleotide sequence: TGTGCCAGCAGTTTTAGTCAGGCCAAGAACACTGAAGCTTTCTTT. This chain uses TRBV28 with TRBJ1-1; D remains unclear. Deletions cut 3 bases from V and 1 base from J, with 12 bases between. The V gene's germline CDR1 is MDHEN and CDR2 SYDVKM. This CDR3 is built from 15 residues.

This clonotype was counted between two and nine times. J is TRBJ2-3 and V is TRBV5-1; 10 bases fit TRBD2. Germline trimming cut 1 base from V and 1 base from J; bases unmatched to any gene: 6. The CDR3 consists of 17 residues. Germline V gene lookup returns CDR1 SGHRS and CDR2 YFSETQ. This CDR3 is CASSLKREGPRTDTQYF. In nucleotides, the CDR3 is TGCGCCAGCAGCTTGAAGCGGGAGGGCCCCCGCACAGATACGCAGTATTTT. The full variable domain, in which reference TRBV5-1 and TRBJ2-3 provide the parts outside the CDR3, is KAGVTQTPRYLIKTRGQQVTLSCSPISGHRSVSWYQQTPGQGLQFLFEYFSETQRNKGNFPGRFSGRQFSNSRSEMNVSTLELGDSALYLCASSLKREGPRTDTQYFGPGTRLTVL.

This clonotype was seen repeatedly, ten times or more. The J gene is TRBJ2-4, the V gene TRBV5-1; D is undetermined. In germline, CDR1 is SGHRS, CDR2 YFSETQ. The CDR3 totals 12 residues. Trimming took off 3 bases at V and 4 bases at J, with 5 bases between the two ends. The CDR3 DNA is TGCGCCAGCAGCTCGCCAAAAAACATTCAGTACTTC. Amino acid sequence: CASSSPKNIQYF.